The text below deals with one T cell receptor beta chain. Its antigen is undetermined. This sample is part of a study of cytomegalovirus exposure and HLA in healthy donors. Study results and limitations: The TCR clusters that emerged in the first cohort tended, a later analysis found, to co-occur in the 110 or so validation repertoires. High sensitivity and specificity were reportedly achieved when the classifier diagnosed cytomegalovirus status. Three CMV-associated chains proved CMV antigen-specific in vitro. The study labeled 164 TCR beta chains cytomegalovirus-associated.

The CDR3 totals 14 residues. V was clipped by 5 bases and J by 7 bases, with 15 bases between them. Germline-derived CDR1 and CDR2 are MDHEN and SYDVKM. Some clones are missing from TCRdb's copy, which holds only in-frame ones; the method was immunoSEQ multiplex PCR. This sample has about 260,000 clones, with about 90% found just once. The gene calls are TRBV28 and TRBJ1-5, with TRBD1 as a possible D gene (5 bases). This receptor was taken from a woman in her twenties or thirties in good health and CMV-seronegative. The sample was PBMCs. CDR3: CASSLLGEGQPQHF. CDR3 DNA sequence: TGTGCCAGCAGTCTCTTAGGGGAGGGACAGCCCCAGCATTTT.